A single sample gave rise to the 21 T cell receptor beta chains below, sequenced in a study of technical replicates of blood from several donors. The protocol was immunoSEQ multiplex PCR, while the TCRdb copy is restricted to in-frame clones and leaves out a portion. The repertoire holds 75,000 to 100,000 clones, with over 85% as singletons. The specimen was T cells isolated from PBMCs. These receptors all stem from a human donor in good health.

J is TRBJ2-1 and V is TRBV5-1, with D possibly being TRBD2 (7 bases). The V and J ends lost 4 bases and 1 base respectively, with 30 bases between them. There are 21 residues in the CDR3. Germline CDR1 reads SGHRS; CDR2 reads YFSETQ. The CDR3 reads CASSRESWDKRIAGSYNEQFF. In DNA, the CDR3 is TGCGCCAGCAGCCGGGAATCTTGGGACAAGAGGATAGCGGGTTCCTACAATGAGCAGTTCTTC.

The chain carries TRBV5-6 and TRBJ1-1; no reliable D call. Germline-derived CDR1 and CDR2 are SGHDT and YYEEEE. CDR3 size: 16 residues. Trimming shortened V by 0 bases and J by 0 bases, and 12 bases separated the two germline ends. DNA of the CDR3: TGTGCCAGCAGCTTGGAAAGGCGAGCGCTGAACACTGAAGCTTTCTTT. Translation: CASSLERRALNTEAFF.

This chain links TRBV7-3 with TRBJ2-7, with D possibly being TRBD1 (5 bases). CDR3 length: 13 residues. The germline V gene has CDR1 SGHTA and CDR2 FQGTGA. Trimming shortened V by 3 bases and J by 6 bases, and 12 bases separated the two germline ends. The CDR3 sequence: CASSFGKGAEQYF. For the CDR3, the DNA is TGTGCCAGCAGCTTTGGTAAAGGGGCCGAGCAGTACTTC.

The chain is built from TRBV9 and TRBJ2-1; TRBD1 matches at 7 bases. The CDR3 spans 17 residues. After removal of 4 bases from V and 5 bases from J, the junction contained 15 bases not matched to a gene. Germline V gene data show CDR1 as SGDLS and CDR2 as YYNGEE. The CDR3 here is CASSPSRSQGVNNEQFF. DNA for the CDR3: TGTGCCAGCAGCCCCAGTCGCTCCCAGGGGGTCAACAATGAGCAGTTCTTC.

This clone occurred a few times. The chain uses TRBV6-5 and TRBJ2-7, with D tentatively TRBD2 (7 bases). CDR1 MNHEY and CDR2 SVGAGI come from the germline V gene. The CDR3 has 14 residues. V lost 6 bases and J 1 base, leaving 13 bases between the germline ends. This CDR3 is CASSLGGESYEQYF. CDR3 DNA: TGTGCCAGCAGCTTAGGGGGGGAGTCCTACGAGCAGTACTTC.

This chain uses TRBV5-4 with TRBJ2-7; 10 bases match TRBD1. V lost 7 bases and J lost 7; bases outside the gene matches: 11. CDR3 length equals 14 residues. Germline V CDR1 and CDR2: SGHNT, YYREEE (reference sequence). CDR3 DNA sequence: TGTGCCAGCTCCTTCGGGACAGGGGTATTGGAGCAGTACTTC. Translating it yields CASSFGTGVLEQYF.

V and J are TRBV7-6 and TRBJ1-2; D possibly corresponds to TRBD1 (5 bases). Germline lookup yields CDR1 SGHVS and CDR2 FNYEAQ. Trimming took 1 base from V and 1 from J, leaving 10 bases between them. The CDR3 runs 15 residues. The CDR3 bases are TGTGCCAGCAGCTTAGGGGGCAGGATTAACTATGGCTACACCTTC. Its protein product is CASSLGGRINYGYTF.

This clone was recorded only once. The chain links TRBV10-2 to TRBJ2-7; 10 nucleotides agree with TRBD1. The CDR3 has 13 amino acids. The trim removed 10 bases at V and 3 bases at J, leaving 6 bases unmatched. Germline V gives CDR1 WSHSY, CDR2 SAAADI. The CDR3 region is CATKWTGGYEQYF. The CDR3 DNA follows: TGCGCCACCAAATGGACAGGGGGCTACGAGCAGTACTTC.

V usage is TRBV10-1 and J usage is TRBJ1-2; D unresolved. From germline, CDR1 is WNHNN and CDR2 SYGVQD (reference sequence). With 0 bases removed from V and 8 bases from J, the gap between germline ends came to 10 bases. The CDR3 extends over 13 amino acids. The CDR3 region has the DNA TGCGCCAGCAGTGAGTCCCGGGGTTACGGCTACACCTTC. It encodes CASSESRGYGYTF.

This clone was picked up a small number of times. This chain links TRBV20-1 with TRBJ1-1, with TRBD1 matching 9 bases. The V and J ends lost 7 bases and 5 bases, in that order; junction bases with no gene match: 2. Germline V gene sequence: CDR1 DFQATT, CDR2 SNEGSKA (reference sequence). This CDR3 is 11 amino acids long. CDR3 protein: CSGTGETEAFF. For the CDR3, the DNA is TGCAGTGGGACAGGGGAGACTGAAGCTTTCTTT.

J is TRBJ1-4 and V is TRBV6-5; 8 bases match TRBD1. Losses at the gene ends were 1 base for V and 6 bases for J; bases not matched to a gene: 4. CDR1 is MNHEY, CDR2 SVGAGI, per germline. The CDR3 spans 15 residues. DNA for the CDR3: TGTGCCAGCAGTTACTTGACAGGGGTGGATGAAAAACTGTTTTTT. It translates to CASSYLTGVDEKLFF.

The rearrangement links TRBV25-1 to TRBJ1-6, with 8 bases that match TRBD1. Trimming took 0 bases from V and 7 from J; bases not matched to a gene: 5. CDR1 is MGHDK, CDR2 SYGVNS, per germline. The CDR3 is 16 residues long. The CDR3: CASSEYRGLKNSPLHF. CDR3 in DNA: TGTGCCAGCAGTGAATACAGGGGGCTTAAGAATTCACCCCTCCACTTT.

This chain joins TRBV6-6 and TRBJ1-4; D is ambiguous. The germline V and J ends were trimmed by 6 bases and 6 bases, with 14 bases remaining between them. The CDR3 sequence is 14 residues long. Germline V CDR1 and CDR2: MNHNY, SVGAGI (reference sequence). The CDR3 loop reads CASSHPARDEKLFF. The CDR3 nucleotides read TGTGCCAGCAGCCACCCTGCCCGGGATGAAAAACTGTTTTTT.

CDR3 coding DNA: TGTGCCAGCAGTCCGGCGACAGGGACGTACGAGCAGTACTTC. Protein product: CASSPATGTYEQYF. V usage is TRBV27 and J usage is TRBJ2-7, with 7 bases that match TRBD1. The CDR3 extends over 14 amino acids. Trimming took 5 bases from V and 4 from J; bases not matched to a gene: 8. Germline assignment: CDR1 MNHEY and CDR2 SMNVEV (reference sequence).

J is TRBJ2-5 and V is TRBV6-5, with D perhaps matching TRBD2 (7 bases). The CDR3 has 15 residues. Germline CDR1 and CDR2: MNHEY and SVGAGI. V was cut by 0 bases and J by 1 base, with 9 bases left in between. The CDR3 DNA reads as TGTGCCAGCAGTTACTCGGCGGGGGCCCAAGAGACCCAGTACTTC. Translated, it gives CASSYSAGAQETQYF.

This sequence joins TRBV7-2 and TRBJ2-1, with 9 positions matching TRBD2. This CDR3 spans 15 amino acids. Germline CDR1 and CDR2: SGHTA and FQGNSA. The junction had 6 bases not matched to a gene; V was cut back by 6 bases and J by 3 bases. The CDR3 sequence: CASRGGTSLYNEQFF. Here the CDR3 DNA reads TGTGCCAGCAGGGGAGGGACTAGCCTCTACAATGAGCAGTTCTTC.

The V and J genes are TRBV15 and TRBJ1-4; D gene ambiguous. The germline CDR1 and CDR2 sequences are LNHNV and YYDKDF (reference sequence). The CDR3 covers 17 residues. Trimming took off 5 bases at V and 0 bases at J, with 16 bases between the two ends. The CDR3 loop reads CATSVTPDFTTNEKLFF. CDR3 nucleotide sequence: TGTGCCACCAGCGTAACACCGGACTTTACAACTAATGAAAAACTGTTTTTT. The whole variable domain, remainder taken from reference TRBV15 and TRBJ1-4, is DAMVIQNPRYQVTQFGKPVTLSCSQTLNHNVMYWYQQKSSQAPKLLFHYYDKDFNNEADTPDNFQSRRPNTSFCFLDIRSPGLGDTAMYLCATSVTPDFTTNEKLFFGSGTQLSVL.

This clone was seen just once. The chain employs TRBV14 and TRBJ1-2; 11 nucleotides line up with TRBD1. The junction had 9 bases not matched to a gene; V was cut back by 6 bases and J by 9 bases. The germline V gene encodes CDR1 SGHDN and CDR2 FVKESK. The length of the CDR3 is 14 residues. In nucleotides, the CDR3 is TGTGCCAGCAGTCAAACCAGGACAGGGGGCAGCTACACCTTC. This gives the protein CASSQTRTGGSYTF.

This chain connects TRBV4-1 to TRBJ2-7; 9 positions match TRBD2. The CDR3 is made up of 16 amino acids. Germline CDR1 MGHRA, CDR2 YSYEKL. V lost 4 bases and J lost 0; bases outside the gene matches: 7. This chain's CDR3 is CASSLTLAGSSYEQYF. The CDR3 DNA sequence: TGCGCCAGCAGCCTTACTCTAGCGGGGAGCTCCTACGAGCAGTACTTC.

The chain is built from TRBV7-2 and TRBJ1-1, with D perhaps TRBD1 (6 bases). Germline V gives CDR1 SGHTA, CDR2 FQGNSA. The CDR3 is 13 residues long. Trimming shortened V by 4 bases and J by 1 base, and 7 bases separated the two germline ends. This CDR3 reads CASSSDRNTEAFF. CDR3 sequence (DNA): TGTGCCAGCAGCTCGGACAGGAACACTGAAGCTTTCTTT.

The chain employs TRBV27 and TRBJ2-5; 7 bases line up with TRBD1. The ends lost 6 bases at V and 3 bases at J; junction bases unmatched: 7. Germline assignment: CDR1 MNHEY and CDR2 SMNVEV (reference sequence). The CDR3 length is 14 residues. The CDR3 DNA sequence: TGTGCCAGCAGATCCGGGACAGTAAAAGAGACCCAGTACTTC. This codes for CASRSGTVKETQYF.